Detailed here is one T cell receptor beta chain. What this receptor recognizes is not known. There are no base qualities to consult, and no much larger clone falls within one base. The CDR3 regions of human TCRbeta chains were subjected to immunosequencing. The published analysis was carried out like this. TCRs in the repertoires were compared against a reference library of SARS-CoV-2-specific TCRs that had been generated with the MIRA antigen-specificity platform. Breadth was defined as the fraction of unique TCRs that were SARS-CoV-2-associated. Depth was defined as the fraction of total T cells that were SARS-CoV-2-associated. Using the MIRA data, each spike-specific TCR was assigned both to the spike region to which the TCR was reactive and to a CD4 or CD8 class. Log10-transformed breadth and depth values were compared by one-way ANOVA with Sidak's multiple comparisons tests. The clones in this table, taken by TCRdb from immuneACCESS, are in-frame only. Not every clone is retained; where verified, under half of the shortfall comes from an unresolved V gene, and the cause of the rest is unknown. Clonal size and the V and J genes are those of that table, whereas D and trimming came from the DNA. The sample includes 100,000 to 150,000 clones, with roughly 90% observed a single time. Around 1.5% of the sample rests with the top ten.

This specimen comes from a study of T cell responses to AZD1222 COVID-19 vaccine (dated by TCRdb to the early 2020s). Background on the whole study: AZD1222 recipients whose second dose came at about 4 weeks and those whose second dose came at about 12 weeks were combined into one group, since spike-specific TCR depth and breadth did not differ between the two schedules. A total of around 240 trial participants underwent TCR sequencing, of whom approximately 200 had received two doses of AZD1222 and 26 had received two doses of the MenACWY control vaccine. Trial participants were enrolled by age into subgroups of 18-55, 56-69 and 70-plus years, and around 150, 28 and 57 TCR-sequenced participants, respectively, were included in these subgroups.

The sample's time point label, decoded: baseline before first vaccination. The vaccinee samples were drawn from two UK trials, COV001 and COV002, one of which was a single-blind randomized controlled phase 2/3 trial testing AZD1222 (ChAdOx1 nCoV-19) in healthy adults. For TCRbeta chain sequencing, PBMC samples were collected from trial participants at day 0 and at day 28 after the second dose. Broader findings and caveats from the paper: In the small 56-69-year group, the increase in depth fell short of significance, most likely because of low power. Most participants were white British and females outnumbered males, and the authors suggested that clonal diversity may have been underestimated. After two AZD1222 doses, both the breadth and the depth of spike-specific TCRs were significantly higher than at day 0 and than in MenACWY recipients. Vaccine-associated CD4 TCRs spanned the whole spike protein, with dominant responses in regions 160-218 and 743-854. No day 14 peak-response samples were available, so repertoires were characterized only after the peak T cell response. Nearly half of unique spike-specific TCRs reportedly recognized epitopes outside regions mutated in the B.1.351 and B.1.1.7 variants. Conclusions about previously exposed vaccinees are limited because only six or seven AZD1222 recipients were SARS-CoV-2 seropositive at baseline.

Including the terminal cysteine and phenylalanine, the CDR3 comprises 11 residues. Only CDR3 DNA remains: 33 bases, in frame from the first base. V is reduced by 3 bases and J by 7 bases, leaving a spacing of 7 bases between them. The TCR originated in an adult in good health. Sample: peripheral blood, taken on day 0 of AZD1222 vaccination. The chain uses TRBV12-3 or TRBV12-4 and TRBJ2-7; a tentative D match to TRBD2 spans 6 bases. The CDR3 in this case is CASSFAGEQYF. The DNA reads TGTGCCAGCAGTTTTGCGGGGGAGCAGTACTTC.